The rows below give T cell receptor beta chains drawn from one sample of a study of vaccination effects on CD4 cells after COVID-19. These TCRs' antigens remain unknown. Method: immunoSEQ multiplex PCR; TCRdb's copy keeps in-frame clones and lacks some. The sample shows roughly 46,000 clones, about 70% of them seen only once. Source: CD4+ T cells from PBMCs cultured without peptide, taken after COVID-19 vaccination. Receptors originate from a human donor who had a prior SARS-CoV-2 infection. Both conserved end residues are part of each CDR3. The order of the fields is D gene, clone size, J gene, V gene, CDR3 DNA, CDR3 protein. A D gene is named only where the DNA matches it firmly. The size entry is marked missing in some rows and otherwise reads once, few, many or a size class.

TRBD1 . TRBJ1-2 TRBV2 TGTGCCAGCAGTGAAATGGGGACAGGGGGTGAGGGCTACACCTTC CASSEMGTGGEGYTF
TRBD1 . TRBJ2-7 TRBV7-2 TGTGCCAGCAGCCCCTCCGGGACAGGGGTTCAGGTGCAGTACTTC CASSPSGTGVQVQYF
TRBD1 . TRBJ1-4 TRBV27 TGTGCCAGCAGTTTCTTGGGGGGACAGTCAAATGAAAAACTGTTTTTT CASSFLGGQSNEKLFF
. . TRBJ2-7 TRBV6-5 TGTGCCAGCAGTTACTCGATGGGACGGGGCTCCTACGAGCAGTACTTC CASSYSMGRGSYEQYF
. . TRBJ2-3 TRBV7-8 TGTGCCAGCAGCTTAGCTGTCGAGCGGCTAAGCACAGATACGCAGTATTTT CASSLAVERLSTDTQYF
. . TRBJ2-3 TRBV4-2 TGTGCCAGCAGCCAAGCTAGCGGCACAGATACGCAGTATTTT CASSQASGTDTQYF
. few TRBJ1-5 TRBV6-5 TGTGCCAGCAGTTATGGAGGGGAAGGTCAGCCCCAGCATTTT CASSYGGEGQPQHF
. . TRBJ1-4 TRBV29-1 TGCAGCGTTGGGGCACCAACTAATGAAAAACTGTTTTTT CSVGAPTNEKLFF
. once TRBJ2-6 TRBV6-2/TRBV6-3 TGTGCCAGCAGTAGGTGGGCTGGGGCCAACGTCCTGACTTTC CASSRWAGANVLTF
. . TRBJ1-1 TRBV3-1/TRBV3-2 TGTGCCAGCAGCCAACTGATGAACACTGAAGCTTTCTTT CASSQLMNTEAFF
. . TRBJ2-3 TRBV18 TGTGCCAGCTCACCACCTCAAGGTCTCACAGATACGCAGTATTTT CASSPPQGLTDTQYF
. . TRBJ1-5 TRBV11-2 TGTGCCAGCAGCGGAGGGAGCAATCAGCCCCAGCATTTT CASSGGSNQPQHF
. . TRBJ2-4 TRBV2 TGTGCCAGCAGTGAGGGTCAGGGCATTCAGTACTTC CASSEGQGIQYF
. . TRBJ2-6 TRBV5-4 TGTGCCAGCAGCTTGATTAGCAGGGCAGGGGCCAACGTCCTGACTTTC CASSLISRAGANVLTF
. . TRBJ2-1 TRBV5-1 TGCGCCAGCAGCTTGGCCCCGTTGCGGGGTCAAGGCGCTTACAATGAGCAGTTCTTC CASSLAPLRGQGAYNEQFF
. . TRBJ2-7 TRBV11-3 TGTGCCAGCAGCTTAGATTATGGGCTGCTCTACGAGCAGTACTTC CASSLDYGLLYEQYF
TRBD2 . TRBJ2-1 TRBV6-2/TRBV6-3 TGTGCCAGCAGCGGGACTAGCGGCCTCAATGAGCAGTTCTTC CASSGTSGLNEQFF
. few TRBJ1-1 TRBV5-6 TGTGCCAGCAGCTCCTACACTGAAGCTTTCTTT CASSSYTEAFF
TRBD1 . TRBJ1-2 TRBV6-5 TGTGCCAGCAGTCCGGACAGGGGCTATGGCTACACCTTC CASSPDRGYGYTF
. . TRBJ2-5 TRBV14 TGTGCCAGCAGCCAAGTGCGGGAGACCCAGTACTTC CASSQVRETQYF
TRBD1 . TRBJ1-2 TRBV4-2 TGTGCCAGCAGCCATACCGGACAGGGCCCTAGCTATGGCTACACCTTC CASSHTGQGPSYGYTF
. . TRBJ2-7 TRBV5-1 TGCGCCAGCAGCGAGAAGACGGGGCCCTACGAGCAGTACTTC CASSEKTGPYEQYF
TRBD1 . TRBJ1-5 TRBV18 TGTGCCAGCTCACCGGACAGGGGTCCTGTCTCCCAGCCCCAGCATTTT CASSPDRGPVSQPQHF
. . TRBJ1-2 TRBV5-5 TGTGCCAGCAGCGGCGGGCTGTTCCCTGCGGGCTACACCTTC CASSGGLFPAGYTF
TRBD2 . TRBJ2-7 TRBV30 TGTGCCTGGAGTCCGCGGAGTAGCGGGGACGCCTACGAGCAGTACTTC CAWSPRSSGDAYEQYF
. . TRBJ2-5 TRBV5-1 TGCGCCAGCAGCTTTCAAGAGACCCAGTACTTC CASSFQETQYF